The 15 T cell receptor beta chains below all came from one sample that was sequenced in a study of blood T cell repertoires in COVID-19. The table came from immunoSEQ multiplex PCR; TCRdb's copy has only in-frame clones and leaves some out. The data hold roughly 81,000 clones, with approximately 90% observed a single time. The sample comprised peripheral blood. These receptors were taken from a man between 65 and 80 years old with active or convalescent COVID-19.

CDR3: CAWAGSNQPQHF. For the CDR3, the DNA is TGTGCCTGGGCAGGGAGCAATCAGCCCCAGCATTTT. The genes are TRBV30 and TRBJ1-5, with D possibly matching TRBD1 (5 bases). V lost 5 bases and J lost 1, with 6 bases in between. The V gene's germline CDR1 is GTSNPN and CDR2 SVGIG (reference sequence). The CDR3 totals 12 residues.

This chain joins TRBV9 and TRBJ1-4; 7 nucleotides align to TRBD1. This CDR3 region has 15 residues. Unmatched junction bases numbered 8, after V lost 4 bases and J lost 5 bases. Germline loops: CDR1 SGDLS, CDR2 YYNGEE. The CDR3 spells CASSPLGGQNEKLFF. The CDR3 nucleotides are TGTGCCAGCAGCCCCCTAGGGGGACAGAATGAAAAACTGTTTTTT.

The V gene is TRBV13, the J gene TRBJ2-5; TRBD2 aligns across 8 bases. Germline V gene data show CDR1 as PRHDT and CDR2 as FYEKMQ (reference sequence). The CDR3 has 15 amino acids. V lost 4 bases, J lost 3 bases, and 7 bases stayed unmatched. The CDR3 spells CASSWYVLAEETQYF. CDR3 sequence (DNA): TGTGCCAGCAGCTGGTATGTACTAGCGGAAGAGACCCAGTACTTC.

This clone showed up just once. The chain links TRBV6-5 to TRBJ2-3; D not resolved. V lost 6 bases and J 2 bases, leaving 6 bases between the germline ends. This CDR3 region has 12 residues. The germline V gene encodes CDR1 MNHEY and CDR2 SVGAGI. CDR3 loop: CASRTYTDTQYF. DNA for the CDR3: TGTGCCAGCAGAACATACACAGATACGCAGTATTTT.

The chain recombines TRBV6-5 with TRBJ1-1; TRBD1 matches at 7 bases. CDR3 size: 14 residues. The V and J ends lost 8 bases and 2 bases, in that order; junction bases with no gene match: 8. Germline-derived CDR1 and CDR2 are MNHEY and SVGAGI. The CDR3 sequence: CASLPGQSNTEAFF. The CDR3 bases are TGTGCCAGCTTACCGGGACAGAGCAACACTGAAGCTTTCTTT.

CDR3 protein: CSVEVRGERPGAFF. The CDR3 coding sequence is TGCAGCGTTGAAGTTCGGGGGGAGCGGCCAGGAGCTTTCTTT. This chain uses TRBV29-1 with TRBJ1-1, with TRBD1 as a possible D gene (5 bases). The length of the CDR3 is 14 residues. Germline V gives CDR1 SQVTM, CDR2 ANQGSEA. The V end was cut by 1 base, the J end by 10 bases, with 19 bases between.

The chain is built from TRBV19 and TRBJ2-7, with TRBD2 identical over 8 bases. The germline gives CDR1 LNHDA, CDR2 SQIVND (reference sequence). The CDR3 is 15 residues long. Losses at the gene ends were 2 bases for V and 3 bases for J; bases not matched to a gene: 6. This CDR3 is CASSITGTRGYEQYF. CDR3 DNA: TGTGCCAGTAGTATAACCGGGACTAGGGGCTACGAGCAGTACTTC.

This chain joins TRBV10-1 and TRBJ1-1, with TRBD1 identical over 12 bases. Germline CDR1 reads WNHNN; CDR2 reads SYGVQD (reference sequence). The V segment lost 6 bases and the J segment 8 bases; nucleotides outside the gene matches: 4. The CDR3 is made up of 13 amino acids. CDR3 nucleotides: TGCGCCAGCAGCGATGGGACAGGGGGCGAAGCTTTCTTT. This gives the protein CASSDGTGGEAFF.

The genes are TRBV2 and TRBJ2-5, with D possibly TRBD1 on 5 matching bases. Germline CDR1 reads SNHLY; CDR2 reads FYNNEI. Trimming shortened V by 3 bases and J by 5 bases, and 10 bases separated the two germline ends. The CDR3 is 13 residues long. The CDR3 bases are TGTGCCAGCAGTGACGTTTCAGGGGAGACCCAGTACTTC. Encoded protein: CASSDVSGETQYF.

The V and J genes are TRBV18 and TRBJ1-4, with 7 positions matching TRBD1. The CDR3 is made up of 16 amino acids. Trimming took 3 bases from V and 0 from J; bases not matched to a gene: 4. Per the germline V gene, CDR1 is KGHSH and CDR2 is LQKENI. The DNA of the CDR3 is TGTGCCAGCTCACCCGGGACAGCGGCAACTAATGAAAAACTGTTTTTT. It yields the protein CASSPGTAATNEKLFF.

The chain employs TRBV6-6 and TRBJ1-2, with 12 bases that match TRBD1. Germline assignment: CDR1 MNHNY and CDR2 SVGAGI (reference sequence). Trimming at V came to 5 bases and at J to 6 bases, leaving 7 bases not matched to a gene. CDR3 length equals 15 residues. In DNA, the CDR3 is TGTGCCAGCAGTGCCTGGGACAGGGGGCGCGATGGCTACACCTTC. This sequence encodes CASSAWDRGRDGYTF.

The chain is built from TRBV4-3 and TRBJ1-1; D remains unclear. The germline V gene has CDR1 LGHNA and CDR2 YSLEER. The germline V and J ends were trimmed by 3 bases and 0 bases, with 5 bases remaining between them. The CDR3 totals 13 residues. The CDR3 DNA reads as TGCGCCAGCAGCCATACAGTGAACACTGAAGCTTTCTTT. Protein: CASSHTVNTEAFF.

DNA of the CDR3: TGTGCCAGCAGTTTATCCGCTAAGAACACTGAAGCTTTCTTT. It codes for CASSLSAKNTEAFF. The gene calls are TRBV27 and TRBJ1-1; D uncertain. Germline V lookup: CDR1 MNHEY, CDR2 SMNVEV (reference sequence). The CDR3 covers 14 residues. V was clipped by 0 bases and J by 1 base, with 6 bases between them.

The chain combines TRBV7-2 with TRBJ1-1; D remains unclear. Germline-derived CDR1 and CDR2 are SGHTA and FQGNSA. The CDR3 loop spans 16 amino acids. The V gene lost 1 base and the J gene lost 3 bases, with 15 bases spanning the gap. CDR3 loop: CASSLDPTGRYTEAFF. CDR3 in DNA: TGTGCCAGCAGCTTAGATCCTACTGGTCGATACACTGAAGCTTTCTTT.

The V call is TRBV5-1, the J call TRBJ1-6, with 8 bases identical to TRBD1. Losses at the gene ends were 3 bases for V and 10 bases for J; bases not matched to a gene: 6. This CDR3 comprises 14 residues. Per the germline V gene, CDR1 is SGHRS and CDR2 is YFSETQ. In nucleotides, the CDR3 is TGCGCCAGCAGCTCGGACAGGGTTGACTCACCCCTCCACTTT. This translates into CASSSDRVDSPLHF.